This T cell receptor (beta chain) was recovered during a study of cytomegalovirus exposure and HLA in healthy donors. General study findings and limits: Some TCR beta chains (roughly 160 of them) were listed as cytomegalovirus-associated. Among CMV-associated TCR beta chains, most appeared HLA-restricted in a later analysis. The authors assumed roughly uniform sequencing depth across donors for presence/absence analyses. What a later analysis showed was that several of the most significant clusters appeared linked to common viral pathogens.

The PCR made use of 60 Vbeta and 13 Jbeta primers. Sequenced by immunoSEQ multiplex PCR; TCRdb stores in-frame clones only, minus some. The data contain 110,000 or so clones, 70% to 85% of them singletons. This clone is a singleton in its sample. Antigen: not known. Germline V gene sequence: CDR1 MNHNS, CDR2 SASEGT. The V and J ends lost 4 bases and 0 bases respectively, with 15 bases between them. The CDR3 spans 16 residues. The rearrangement joins TRBV6-1 to TRBJ1-1, with a tentative D call TRBD1 (5 bases). The sequence came from a woman younger than 35 in good health and CMV-seronegative. Sequencing used PBMCs. The CDR3 loop is CASSVPGGVLNTEAFF. The DNA for the CDR3 is TGTGCCAGCAGTGTCCCTGGGGGGGTTCTGAACACTGAAGCTTTCTTT.